This TCR beta chain stems from a study of radiation and T cells in renal cell carcinoma. V was cut by 0 bases and J by 8 bases, with 12 bases left in between. The CDR3 covers 15 residues. Per the germline V gene, CDR1 is SGHDT and CDR2 is YYEEEE. This clone was detected a few times. Generated by immunoSEQ multiplex PCR, the TCRdb table keeps only in-frame clones and is missing some. This sample has about 140,000 clones; approximately 87% occur once, and the top ten carry approximately 24%. The time point here: baseline pretreatment blood. The sample's treatment: 15 Gy SBRT to primary tumor, nephrectomy 4 weeks later.

This chain uses TRBV5-6 with TRBJ1-6; D gene ambiguous. The origin of this receptor is a woman aged 45-59 years with renal cell carcinoma. The specimen comprised blood, sampled from a patient whose treatment included radiotherapy and nephrectomy. This chain's CDR3 is CASSLVRGLDSPLHF. CDR3 nucleotides: TGTGCCAGCAGCTTGGTTCGGGGTCTGGATTCACCCCTCCACTTT.